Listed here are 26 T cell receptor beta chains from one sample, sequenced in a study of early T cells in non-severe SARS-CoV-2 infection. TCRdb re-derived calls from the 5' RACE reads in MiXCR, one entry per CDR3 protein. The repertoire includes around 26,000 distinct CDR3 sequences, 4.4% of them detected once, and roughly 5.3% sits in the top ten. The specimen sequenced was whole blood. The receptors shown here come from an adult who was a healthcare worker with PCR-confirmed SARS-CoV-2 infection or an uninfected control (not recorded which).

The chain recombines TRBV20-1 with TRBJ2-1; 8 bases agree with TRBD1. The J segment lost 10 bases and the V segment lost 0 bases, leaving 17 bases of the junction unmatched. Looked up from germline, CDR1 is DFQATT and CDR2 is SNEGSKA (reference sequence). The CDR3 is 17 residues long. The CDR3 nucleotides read TGCAGTGCTAGAGATTATCGTGTACAGGGGGGTCCTCGGGAGCAGTTCTTC. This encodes CSARDYRVQGGPREQFF.

CDR3 sequence reads: CASSLIQGRGDTQYF. DNA for the CDR3: TGTGCCAGCAGCTTAATACAGGGGAGGGGAGATACGCAGTATTTT. The V gene is TRBV11-2, the J gene TRBJ2-3; D is perhaps TRBD1 or TRBD2 (7 bases each). The CDR3 is 15 amino acids. With 2 bases removed from V and 5 bases from J, the gap between germline ends came to 14 bases. Germline V lookup: CDR1 SGHAT, CDR2 FQNNGV.

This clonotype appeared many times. The CDR3 region has the DNA TGTGCCAGCAGCTTAGCTGGGGTTGTAGTGAACACTGAAGCTTTCTTT. Protein product: CASSLAGVVVNTEAFF. V gene TRBV7-2 combines with J gene TRBJ1-1; D is unresolved. The germline V gene encodes CDR1 SGHTA and CDR2 FQGNSA. V lost 0 bases to trimming and J lost 0 bases, with 11 bases between them. The CDR3 runs to 16 residues.

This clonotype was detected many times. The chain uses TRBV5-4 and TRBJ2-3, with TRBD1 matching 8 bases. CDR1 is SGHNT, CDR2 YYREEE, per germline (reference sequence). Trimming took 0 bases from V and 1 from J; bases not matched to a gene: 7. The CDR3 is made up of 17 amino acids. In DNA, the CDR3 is TGTGCCAGCAGCTTGGCCGGCAGGGGGCTTGGCACAGATACGCAGTATTTT. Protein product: CASSLAGRGLGTDTQYF.

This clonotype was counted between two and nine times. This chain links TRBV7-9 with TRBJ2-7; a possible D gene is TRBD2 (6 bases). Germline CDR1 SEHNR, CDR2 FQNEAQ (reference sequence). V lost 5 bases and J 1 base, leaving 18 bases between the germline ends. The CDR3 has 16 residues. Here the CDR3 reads CASSGNSGQISYEQYF. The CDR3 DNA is TGTGCCAGCAGCGGGAATAGCGGACAAATATCCTACGAGCAGTACTTC.

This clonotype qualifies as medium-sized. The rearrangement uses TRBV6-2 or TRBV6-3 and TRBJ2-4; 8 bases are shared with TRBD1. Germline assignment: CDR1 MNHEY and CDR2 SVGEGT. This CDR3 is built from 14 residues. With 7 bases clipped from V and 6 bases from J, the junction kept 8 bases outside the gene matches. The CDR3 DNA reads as TGTGCCAGCACCACCGGGACAGGCCTAAACATTCAGTACTTC. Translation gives CASTTGTGLNIQYF.

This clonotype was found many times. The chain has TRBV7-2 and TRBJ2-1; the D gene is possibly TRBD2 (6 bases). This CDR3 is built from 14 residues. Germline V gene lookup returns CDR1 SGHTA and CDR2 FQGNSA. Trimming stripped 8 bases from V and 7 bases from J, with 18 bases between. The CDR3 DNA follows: TGTGCCAGCGGACGGTTCGGGGGTAGGAATGAGCAGTTCTTC. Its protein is CASGRFGGRNEQFF.

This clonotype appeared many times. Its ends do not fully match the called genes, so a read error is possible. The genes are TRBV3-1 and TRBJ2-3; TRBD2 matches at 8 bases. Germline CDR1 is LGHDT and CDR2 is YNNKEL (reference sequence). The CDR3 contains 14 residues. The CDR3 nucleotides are TGTGCCAGCAGCCTCAGCGACGGGACTAGTATGCCGCTTTTT. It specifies CASSLSDGTSMPLF.

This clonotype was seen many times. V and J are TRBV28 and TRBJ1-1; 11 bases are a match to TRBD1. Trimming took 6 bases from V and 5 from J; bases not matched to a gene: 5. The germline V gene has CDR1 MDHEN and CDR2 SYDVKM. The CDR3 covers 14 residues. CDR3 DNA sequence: TGTGCCAGCAGCTCCGGGACAGGGGGAACTGAAGCTTTCTTT. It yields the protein CASSSGTGGTEAFF.

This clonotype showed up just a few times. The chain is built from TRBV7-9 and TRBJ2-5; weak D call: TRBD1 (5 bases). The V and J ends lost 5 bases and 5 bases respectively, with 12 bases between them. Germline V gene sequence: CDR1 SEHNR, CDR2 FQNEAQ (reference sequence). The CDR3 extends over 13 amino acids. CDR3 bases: TGTGCCAGCAGCCCCAAGGGGCCGGAGACCCAGTACTTC. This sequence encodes CASSPKGPETQYF.

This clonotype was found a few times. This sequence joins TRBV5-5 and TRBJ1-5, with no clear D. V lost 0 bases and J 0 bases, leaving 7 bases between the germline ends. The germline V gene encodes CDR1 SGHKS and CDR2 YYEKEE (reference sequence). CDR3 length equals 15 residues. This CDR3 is CASSLGQNSNQPQHF. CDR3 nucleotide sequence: TGTGCCAGCAGCTTGGGACAAAATAGCAATCAGCCCCAGCATTTT.

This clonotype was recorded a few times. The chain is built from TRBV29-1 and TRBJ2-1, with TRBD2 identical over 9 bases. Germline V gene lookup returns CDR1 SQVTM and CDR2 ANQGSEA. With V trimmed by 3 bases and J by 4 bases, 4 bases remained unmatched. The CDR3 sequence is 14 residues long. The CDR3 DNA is TGCAGCGTTGATGGTAGCGGGGGATACAATGAGCAGTTCTTC. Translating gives CSVDGSGGYNEQFF.

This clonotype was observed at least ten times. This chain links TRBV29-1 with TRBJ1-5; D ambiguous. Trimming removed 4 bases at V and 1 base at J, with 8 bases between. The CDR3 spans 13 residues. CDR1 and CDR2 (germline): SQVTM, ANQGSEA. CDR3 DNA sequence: TGCAGCGTTGGTTCGGGGAGCAATCAGCCCCAGCATTTT. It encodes CSVGSGSNQPQHF.

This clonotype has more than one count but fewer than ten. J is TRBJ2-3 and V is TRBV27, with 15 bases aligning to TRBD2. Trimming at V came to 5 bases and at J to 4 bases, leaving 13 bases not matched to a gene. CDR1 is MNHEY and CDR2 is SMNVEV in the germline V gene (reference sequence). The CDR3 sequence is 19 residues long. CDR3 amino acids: CASSPPPGLAGGIADTQYF. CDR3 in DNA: TGTGCCAGCAGTCCCCCCCCGGGACTAGCGGGGGGAATCGCAGATACGCAGTATTTT.

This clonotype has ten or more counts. The CDR3 DNA is TGCAGTGCTAGAGATCGGGACAAGCGGTATGAAGCTTTCTTT. Protein sequence: CSARDRDKRYEAFF. The chain links TRBV20-1 to TRBJ1-1, with D tentatively TRBD1 (6 bases). This CDR3 spans 14 amino acids. V shed 0 bases and J shed 7 bases, with 15 bases lying between them. The germline gives CDR1 DFQATT, CDR2 SNEGSKA (reference sequence).

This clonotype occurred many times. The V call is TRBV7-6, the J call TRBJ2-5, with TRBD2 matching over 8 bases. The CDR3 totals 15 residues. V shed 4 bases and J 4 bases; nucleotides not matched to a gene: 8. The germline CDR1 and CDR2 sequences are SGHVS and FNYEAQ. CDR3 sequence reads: CASSWGGTSGETQYF. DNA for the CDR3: TGTGCCAGCAGCTGGGGGGGGACTAGTGGAGAGACCCAGTACTTC.

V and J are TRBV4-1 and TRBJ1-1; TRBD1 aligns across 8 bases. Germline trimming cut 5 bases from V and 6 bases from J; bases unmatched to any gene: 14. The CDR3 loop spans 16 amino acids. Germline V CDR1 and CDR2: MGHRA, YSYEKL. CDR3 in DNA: TGCGCCAGCAGCTACCTATTTCGACAGGGGCTTCCTGAAGCTTTCTTT. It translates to CASSYLFRQGLPEAFF.

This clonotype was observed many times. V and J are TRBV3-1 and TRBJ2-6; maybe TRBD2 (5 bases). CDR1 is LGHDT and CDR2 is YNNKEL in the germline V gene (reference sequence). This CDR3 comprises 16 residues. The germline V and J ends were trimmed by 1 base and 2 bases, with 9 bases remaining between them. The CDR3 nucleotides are TGTGCCAGCAGCCAAGGATTCGGGGCTGGGGCCAACGTCCTGACTTTC. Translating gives CASSQGFGAGANVLTF.

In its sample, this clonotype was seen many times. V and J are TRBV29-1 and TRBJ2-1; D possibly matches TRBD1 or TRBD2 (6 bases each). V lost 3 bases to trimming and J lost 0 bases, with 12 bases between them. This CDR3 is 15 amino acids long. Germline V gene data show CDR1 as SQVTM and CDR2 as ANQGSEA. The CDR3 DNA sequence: TGCAGCGTTGATGGGGGGCCGAGCTCCTACAATGAGCAGTTCTTC. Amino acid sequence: CSVDGGPSSYNEQFF.

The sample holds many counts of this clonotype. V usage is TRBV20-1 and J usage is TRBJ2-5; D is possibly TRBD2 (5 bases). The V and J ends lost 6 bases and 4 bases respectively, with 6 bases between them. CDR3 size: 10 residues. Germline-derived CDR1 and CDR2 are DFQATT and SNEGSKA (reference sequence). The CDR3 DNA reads TGCAGTGCCCGGGGAGAGACCCAGTACTTC. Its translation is CSARGETQYF.

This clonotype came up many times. DNA of the CDR3: TGTGCCAGCAGTCCGTCGACAGGGAAAGGTGAAAAACTGTTTTTT. Residues: CASSPSTGKGEKLFF. V is TRBV27 and J is TRBJ1-4; 7 positions match TRBD1. The length of the CDR3 is 15 residues. J was trimmed by 7 bases and V by 5 bases; bases with no gene match: 10. Per germline, CDR1 MNHEY and CDR2 SMNVEV (reference sequence).

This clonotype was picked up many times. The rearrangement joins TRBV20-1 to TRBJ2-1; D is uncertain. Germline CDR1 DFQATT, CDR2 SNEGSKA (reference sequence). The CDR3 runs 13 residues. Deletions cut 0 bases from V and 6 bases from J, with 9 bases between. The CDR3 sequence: CSARDRWGNEQFF. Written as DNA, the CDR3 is TGCAGTGCTAGAGATCGTTGGGGCAATGAGCAGTTCTTC.

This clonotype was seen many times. CDR3 coding DNA: TGTGCCAGCAGTTCCCCCCGGGGGCCTCTAATGTACGAGCAGTACTTC. The encoded protein is CASSSPRGPLMYEQYF. V usage is TRBV12-3 or TRBV12-4 and J usage is TRBJ2-7; D might be TRBD1 or TRBD2, each matching 6 bases. The V and J ends lost 4 bases and 4 bases respectively, with 20 bases between them. The length of the CDR3 is 16 residues.

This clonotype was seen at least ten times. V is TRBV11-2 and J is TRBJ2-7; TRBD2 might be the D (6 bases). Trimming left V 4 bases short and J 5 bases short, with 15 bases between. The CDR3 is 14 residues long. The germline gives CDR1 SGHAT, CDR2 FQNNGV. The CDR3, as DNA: TGTGCCAGCAGCTCGGGGCAGGGACTCGACGAGCAGTACTTC. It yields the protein CASSSGQGLDEQYF.

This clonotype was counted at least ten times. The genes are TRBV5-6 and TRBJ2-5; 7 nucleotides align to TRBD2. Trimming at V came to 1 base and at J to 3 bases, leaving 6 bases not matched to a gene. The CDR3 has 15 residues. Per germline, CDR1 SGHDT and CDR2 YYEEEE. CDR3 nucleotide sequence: TGTGCCAGCAGCTTGTTCGGGACTAAAAAAGAGACCCAGTACTTC. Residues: CASSLFGTKKETQYF.

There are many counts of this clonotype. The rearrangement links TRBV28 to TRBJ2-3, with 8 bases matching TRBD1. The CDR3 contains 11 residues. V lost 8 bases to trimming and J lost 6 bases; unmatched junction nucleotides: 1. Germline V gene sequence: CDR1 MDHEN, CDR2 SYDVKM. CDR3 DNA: TGTGCCAGCCGGACAGGGGATACGCAGTATTTT. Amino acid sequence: CASRTGDTQYF.